The clone carrying this TCR beta chain was recorded only once. The data are from a study of T cell changes during pregnancy in multiple sclerosis. In germline, CDR1 is DFQATT, CDR2 SNEGSKA (reference sequence). The ends were cut back, 5 bases at V and 2 bases at J, with 5 bases in the middle. CDR3 length: 11 residues. TCRdb keeps only in-frame clones here, not all; method: immunoSEQ multiplex PCR. The sample comprises tens of thousands of clones, 85% to 95% of which are singletons, and 1.1% to 1.5% rests with the top ten. This rearrangement joins TRBV20-1 to TRBJ2-3; D unresolved. The TCR was taken from a female donor in good health, enrolled as a control in a pregnancy study. The sample was peripheral blood, taken in the third trimester of pregnancy. Written as DNA, the CDR3 is TGCAGTGCTTCACACACAGATACGCAGTATTTT. Encoded protein: CSASHTDTQYF.